This is a list of T cell receptor beta chains from one sample in a study of blood T cell repertoires in COVID-19. The method was immunoSEQ multiplex PCR; TCRdb's version includes in-frame clones alone and lacks a portion of them. The table includes under 300,000 clones, 81% detected once. Sequences were obtained from peripheral blood. These receptors were obtained from a woman aged 55-70 years with active or convalescent COVID-19. Each CDR3 is given with its conserved first and last residue. The D gene is left open where the match is weak. The size entry is marked missing in some rows and otherwise reads once, few, many or a size class.

D: .
V: TRBV7-9
J: TRBJ2-3
size: .
CDR3: CASSLVIVQGSDTQYF
DNA: TGTGCCAGCAGCTTAGTGATAGTCCAGGGGTCAGATACGCAGTATTTT

D: .
V: TRBV6-6
J: TRBJ2-1
size: .
CDR3: CASGRGAYNEQFF
DNA: TGTGCCAGCGGACGGGGTGCCTACAATGAGCAGTTCTTC

D: TRBD2
V: TRBV29-1
J: TRBJ2-3
size: .
CDR3: CSAPNPGLHTDTQYF
DNA: TGCAGCGCCCCTAACCCGGGACTACACACAGATACGCAGTATTTT

D: TRBD1
V: TRBV6-5
J: TRBJ2-7
size: .
CDR3: CASRARDRDYEQYF
DNA: TGTGCCAGCAGAGCTAGGGACAGAGATTACGAGCAGTACTTC

D: .
V: TRBV29-1
J: TRBJ2-2
size: .
CDR3: CSVERDRDAGELFF
DNA: TGCAGCGTTGAGCGGGACCGCGACGCGGGGGAGCTGTTTTTT

D: TRBD1
V: TRBV19
J: TRBJ2-3
size: .
CDR3: CASSLRGQGSDTQYF
DNA: TGTGCCAGTAGTCTCCGGGGACAGGGTAGCGATACGCAGTATTTT

D: TRBD1
V: TRBV2
J: TRBJ1-5
size: .
CDR3: CASSEATGHQPQHF
DNA: TGTGCCAGCAGTGAGGCGACAGGGCATCAGCCCCAGCATTTT

D: TRBD1
V: TRBV7-2
J: TRBJ1-1
size: .
CDR3: CASSPRTGGYMNTEAFF
DNA: TGTGCCAGCAGCCCTAGGACAGGGGGTTACATGAACACTGAAGCTTTCTTT

D: TRBD2
V: TRBV10-1
J: TRBJ2-7
size: .
CDR3: CASSEHASGGYEQYF
DNA: TGCGCCAGCAGTGAGCATGCTAGCGGGGGCTACGAGCAGTACTTC

D: TRBD1
V: TRBV7-9
J: TRBJ1-2
size: .
CDR3: CASSPNRGRGYGYTF
DNA: TGTGCCAGCAGTCCGAACAGGGGAAGAGGCTATGGCTACACCTTC

D: .
V: TRBV4-3
J: TRBJ1-2
size: .
CDR3: CASSQQGDYGYTF
DNA: TGCGCCAGCAGCCAACAGGGTGACTATGGCTACACCTTC

D: TRBD1
V: TRBV5-1
J: TRBJ2-4
size: .
CDR3: CASRGDSGITKNIQYF
DNA: TGCGCCAGCAGGGGGGACAGTGGTATAACCAAAAACATTCAGTACTTC

D: .
V: TRBV11-2
J: TRBJ2-1
size: .
CDR3: CASSPSGGLQFF
DNA: TGTGCCAGCAGCCCTTCGGGGGGCCTGCAGTTCTTC

D: .
V: TRBV20-1
J: TRBJ2-1
size: .
CDR3: CSAIEWESTGIEQFF
DNA: TGCAGTGCTATTGAGTGGGAAAGCACAGGGATTGAGCAGTTCTTC

D: .
V: TRBV5-6
J: TRBJ1-5
size: .
CDR3: CASSLSQPNQPQHF
DNA: TGTGCCAGCAGCTTGTCACAGCCCAATCAGCCCCAGCATTTT

D: .
V: TRBV9
J: TRBJ2-1
size: .
CDR3: CASSAGDGTIDEQFF
DNA: TGTGCCAGCAGCGCAGGGGACGGTACTATCGATGAGCAGTTCTTC

D: .
V: TRBV12-3/TRBV12-4
J: TRBJ1-2
size: .
CDR3: CASSDYQANGYTF
DNA: TGTGCCAGCAGTGACTATCAAGCGAATGGCTACACCTTC

D: .
V: TRBV5-6
J: TRBJ1-1
size: .
CDR3: CASSLRAGGAFF
DNA: TGTGCCAGCAGCCTCCGTGCCGGCGGAGCTTTCTTT

D: .
V: TRBV14
J: TRBJ2-5
size: .
CDR3: CASSQPVWRGLSETQYF
DNA: TGTGCCAGCAGCCAACCAGTATGGAGGGGGCTCTCAGAGACCCAGTACTTC

D: TRBD2
V: TRBV27
J: TRBJ2-1
size: .
CDR3: CASSSSGGYNEQFF
DNA: TGTGCCAGCAGTTCTAGCGGGGGCTACAATGAGCAGTTCTTC

D: .
V: TRBV5-4
J: TRBJ1-2
size: once
CDR3: CASSFERPNRQTGYTF
DNA: TGTGCCAGCAGCTTTGAACGACCGAACAGGCAGACCGGCTACACCTTC

D: TRBD1
V: TRBV7-9
J: TRBJ1-4
size: few
CDR3: CASRDRGGNEKLFF
DNA: TGTGCCAGCAGAGACAGGGGGGGAAATGAAAAACTGTTTTTT

D: .
V: TRBV19
J: TRBJ1-1
size: once
CDR3: CASSRRDGGFEAFF
DNA: TGTGCCAGTAGTCGCCGGGACGGGGGGTTTGAAGCTTTCTTT

D: .
V: TRBV7-2
J: TRBJ1-1
size: few
CDR3: CASSLDRVNTEAFF
DNA: TGTGCCAGCAGCTTAGACAGGGTAAACACTGAAGCTTTCTTT